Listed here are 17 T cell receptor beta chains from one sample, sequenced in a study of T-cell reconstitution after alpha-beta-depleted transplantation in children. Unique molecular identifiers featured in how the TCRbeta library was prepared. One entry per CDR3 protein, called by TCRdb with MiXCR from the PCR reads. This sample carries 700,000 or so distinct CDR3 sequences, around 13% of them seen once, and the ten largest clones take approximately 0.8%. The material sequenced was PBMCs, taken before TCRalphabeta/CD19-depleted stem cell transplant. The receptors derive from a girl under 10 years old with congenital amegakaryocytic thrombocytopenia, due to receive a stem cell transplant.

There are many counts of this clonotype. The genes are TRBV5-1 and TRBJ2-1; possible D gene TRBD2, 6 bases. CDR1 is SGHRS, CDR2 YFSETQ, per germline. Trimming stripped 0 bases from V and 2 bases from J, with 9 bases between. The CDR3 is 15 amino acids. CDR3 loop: CASSLDAGPYNEQFF. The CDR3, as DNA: TGCGCCAGCAGCTTGGACGCGGGGCCCTACAATGAGCAGTTCTTC.

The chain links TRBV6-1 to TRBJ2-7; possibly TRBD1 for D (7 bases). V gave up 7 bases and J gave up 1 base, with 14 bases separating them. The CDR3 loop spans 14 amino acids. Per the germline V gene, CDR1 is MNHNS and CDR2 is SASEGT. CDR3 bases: TGTGCCAGCATGCGGACAGGAGGGTCCTACGAGCAGTACTTC. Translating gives CASMRTGGSYEQYF.

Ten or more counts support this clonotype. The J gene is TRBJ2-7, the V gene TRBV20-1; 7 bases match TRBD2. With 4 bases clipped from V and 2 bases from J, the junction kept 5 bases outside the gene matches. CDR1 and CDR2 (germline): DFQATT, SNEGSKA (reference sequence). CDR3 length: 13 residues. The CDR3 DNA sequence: TGCAGTGCTACCCGGACTAGTACCTACGAGCAGTACTTC. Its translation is CSATRTSTYEQYF.

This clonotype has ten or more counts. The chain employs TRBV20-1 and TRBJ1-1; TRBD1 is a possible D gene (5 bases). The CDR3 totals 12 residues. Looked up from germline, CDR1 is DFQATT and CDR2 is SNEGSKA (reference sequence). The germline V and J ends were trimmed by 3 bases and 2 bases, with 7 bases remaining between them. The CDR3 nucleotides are TGCAGTGCTAGGACAGCTAACACTGAAGCTTTCTTT. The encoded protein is CSARTANTEAFF.

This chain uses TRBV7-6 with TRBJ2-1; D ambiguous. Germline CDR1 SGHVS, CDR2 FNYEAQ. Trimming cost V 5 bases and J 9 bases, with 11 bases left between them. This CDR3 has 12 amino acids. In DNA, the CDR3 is TGTGCCAGCAGCCCCGACGCAAGTGAGCAGTTCTTC. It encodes CASSPDASEQFF.

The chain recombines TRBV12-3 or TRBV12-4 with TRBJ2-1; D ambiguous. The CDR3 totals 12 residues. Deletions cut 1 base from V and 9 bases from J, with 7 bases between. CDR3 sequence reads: CASSLGVLEQFF. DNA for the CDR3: TGTGCCAGCAGTTTAGGTGTTCTTGAGCAGTTCTTC.

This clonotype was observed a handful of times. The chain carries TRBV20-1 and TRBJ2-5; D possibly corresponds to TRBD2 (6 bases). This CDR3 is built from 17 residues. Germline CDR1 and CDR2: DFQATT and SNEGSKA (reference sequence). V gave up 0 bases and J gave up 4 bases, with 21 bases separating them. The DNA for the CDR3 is TGCAGTGCTAGAGATCGGGGGTGGGGCAGCCTTGGAGAGACCCAGTACTTC. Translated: CSARDRGWGSLGETQYF.

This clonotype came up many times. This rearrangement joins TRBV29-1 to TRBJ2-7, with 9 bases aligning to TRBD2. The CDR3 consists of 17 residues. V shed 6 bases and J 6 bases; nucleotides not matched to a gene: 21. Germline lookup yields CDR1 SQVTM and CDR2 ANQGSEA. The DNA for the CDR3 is TGCAGCGTGACTAGCGGCCAAAGGTTCGCCGGGTATCGCGAGCAGTACTTC. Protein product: CSVTSGQRFAGYREQYF.

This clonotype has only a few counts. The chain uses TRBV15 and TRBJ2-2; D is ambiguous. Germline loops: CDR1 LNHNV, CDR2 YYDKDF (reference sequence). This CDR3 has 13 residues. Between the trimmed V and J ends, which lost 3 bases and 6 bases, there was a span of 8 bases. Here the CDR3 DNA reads TGTGCCACCAGCAGGGCATGCTCCGGGGAGCTGTTTTTT. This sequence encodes CATSRACSGELFF. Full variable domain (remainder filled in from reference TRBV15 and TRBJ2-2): DAMVIQNPRYQVTQFGKPVTLSCSQTLNHNVMYWYQQKSSQAPKLLFHYYDKDFNNEADTPDNFQSRRPNTSFCFLDIRSPGLGDTAMYLCATSRACSGELFFGEGSRLTVL.

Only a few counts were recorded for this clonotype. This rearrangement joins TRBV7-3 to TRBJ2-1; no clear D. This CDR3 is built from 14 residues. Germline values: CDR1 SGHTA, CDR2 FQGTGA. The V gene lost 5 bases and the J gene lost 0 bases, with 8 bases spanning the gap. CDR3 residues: CASSAQPSYNEQFF. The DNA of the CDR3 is TGTGCCAGCAGCGCTCAGCCCTCCTACAATGAGCAGTTCTTC.

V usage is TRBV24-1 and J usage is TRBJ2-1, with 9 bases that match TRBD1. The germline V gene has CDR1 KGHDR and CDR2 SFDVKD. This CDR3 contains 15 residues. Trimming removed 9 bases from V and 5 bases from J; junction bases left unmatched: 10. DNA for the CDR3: TGTGCCACCCAAGGGACAGGGCCCACCGACAATGAGCAGTTCTTC. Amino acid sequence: CATQGTGPTDNEQFF.

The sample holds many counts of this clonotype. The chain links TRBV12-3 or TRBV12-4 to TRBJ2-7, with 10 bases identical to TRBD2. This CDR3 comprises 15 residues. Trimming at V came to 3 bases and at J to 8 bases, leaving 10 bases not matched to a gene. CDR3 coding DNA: TGTGCCAGCAGTTTTTGGCTAGCGGGAGATATAAAGCAGTACTTC. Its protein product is CASSFWLAGDIKQYF.

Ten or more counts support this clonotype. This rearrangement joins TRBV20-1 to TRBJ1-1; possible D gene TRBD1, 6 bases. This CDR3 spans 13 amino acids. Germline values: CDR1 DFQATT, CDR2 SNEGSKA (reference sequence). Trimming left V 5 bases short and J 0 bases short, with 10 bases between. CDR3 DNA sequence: TGCAGTGCTTGGGACACTATGAACACTGAAGCTTTCTTT. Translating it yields CSAWDTMNTEAFF.

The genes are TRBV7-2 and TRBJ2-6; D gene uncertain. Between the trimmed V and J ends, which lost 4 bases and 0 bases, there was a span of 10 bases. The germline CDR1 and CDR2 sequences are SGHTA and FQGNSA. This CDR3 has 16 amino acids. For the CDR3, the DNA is TGTGCCAGCAGCTACGTACCCCTCTCTGGGGCCAACGTCCTGACTTTC. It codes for CASSYVPLSGANVLTF.

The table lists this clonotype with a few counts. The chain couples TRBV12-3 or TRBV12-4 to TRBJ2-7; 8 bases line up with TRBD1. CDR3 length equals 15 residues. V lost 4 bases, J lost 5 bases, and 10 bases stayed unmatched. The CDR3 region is CASSYTGTGVNEQYF. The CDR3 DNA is TGTGCCAGCAGTTATACCGGGACAGGTGTCAACGAGCAGTACTTC.

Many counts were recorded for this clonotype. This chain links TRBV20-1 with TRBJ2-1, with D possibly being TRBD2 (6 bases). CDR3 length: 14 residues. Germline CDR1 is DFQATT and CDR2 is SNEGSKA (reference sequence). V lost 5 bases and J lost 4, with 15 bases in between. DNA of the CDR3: TGCAGTGCTTCCGGGGGTAGCGGATACAATGAGCAGTTCTTC. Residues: CSASGGSGYNEQFF.

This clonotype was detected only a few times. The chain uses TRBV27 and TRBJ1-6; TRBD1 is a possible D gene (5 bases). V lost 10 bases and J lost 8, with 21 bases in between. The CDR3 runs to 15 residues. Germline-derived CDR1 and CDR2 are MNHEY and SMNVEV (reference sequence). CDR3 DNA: TGTGCCATCCCCGTCAGGGAGGGGCCATATTCACCCCTCCACTTT. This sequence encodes CAIPVREGPYSPLHF.